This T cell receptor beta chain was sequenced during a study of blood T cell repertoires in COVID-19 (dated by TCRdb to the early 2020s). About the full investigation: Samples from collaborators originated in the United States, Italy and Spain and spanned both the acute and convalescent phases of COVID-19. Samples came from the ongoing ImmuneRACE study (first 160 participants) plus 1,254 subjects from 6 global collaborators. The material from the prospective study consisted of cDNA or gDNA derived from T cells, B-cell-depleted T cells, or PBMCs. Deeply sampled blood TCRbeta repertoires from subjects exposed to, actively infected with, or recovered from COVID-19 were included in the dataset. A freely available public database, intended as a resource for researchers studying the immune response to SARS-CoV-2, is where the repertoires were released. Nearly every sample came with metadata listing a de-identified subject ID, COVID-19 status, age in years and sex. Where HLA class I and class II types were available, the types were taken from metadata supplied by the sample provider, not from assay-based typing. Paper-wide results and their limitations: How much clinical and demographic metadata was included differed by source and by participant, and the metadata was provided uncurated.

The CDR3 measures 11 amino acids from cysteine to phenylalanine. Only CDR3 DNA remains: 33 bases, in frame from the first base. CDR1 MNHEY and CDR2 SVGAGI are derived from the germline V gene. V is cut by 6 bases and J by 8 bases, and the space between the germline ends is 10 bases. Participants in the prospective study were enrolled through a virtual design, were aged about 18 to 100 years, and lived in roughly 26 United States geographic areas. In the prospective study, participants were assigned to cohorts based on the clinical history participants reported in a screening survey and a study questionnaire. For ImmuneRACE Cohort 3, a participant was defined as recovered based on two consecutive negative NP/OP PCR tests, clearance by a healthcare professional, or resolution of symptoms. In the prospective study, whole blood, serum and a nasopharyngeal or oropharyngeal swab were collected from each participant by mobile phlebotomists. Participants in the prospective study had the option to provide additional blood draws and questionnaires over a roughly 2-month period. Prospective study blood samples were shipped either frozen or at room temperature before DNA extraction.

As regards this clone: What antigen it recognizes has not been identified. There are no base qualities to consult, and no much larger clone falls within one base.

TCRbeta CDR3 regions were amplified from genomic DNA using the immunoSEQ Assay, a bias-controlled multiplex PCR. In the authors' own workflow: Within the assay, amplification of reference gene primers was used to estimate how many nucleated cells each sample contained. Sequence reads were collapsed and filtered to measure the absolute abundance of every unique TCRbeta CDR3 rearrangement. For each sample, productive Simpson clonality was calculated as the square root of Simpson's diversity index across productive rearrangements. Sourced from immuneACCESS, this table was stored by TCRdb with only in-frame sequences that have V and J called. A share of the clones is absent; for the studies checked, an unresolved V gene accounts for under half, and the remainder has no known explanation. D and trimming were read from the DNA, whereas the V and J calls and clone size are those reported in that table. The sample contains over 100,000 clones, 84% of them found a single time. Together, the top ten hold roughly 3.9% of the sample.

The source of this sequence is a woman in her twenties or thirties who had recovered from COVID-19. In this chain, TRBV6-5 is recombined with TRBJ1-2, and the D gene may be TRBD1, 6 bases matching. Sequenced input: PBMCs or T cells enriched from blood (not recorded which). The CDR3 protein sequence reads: CASSQGYGYTF. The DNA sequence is TGTGCCAGCAGCCAGGGGTACGGCTACACCTTC.